This T cell receptor (beta chain) originates from a study of cytotoxic CD8 clonotypes in ibrutinib-treated CLL. Trimming stripped 5 bases from V and 3 bases from J, with 19 bases between. Germline-derived CDR1 and CDR2 are SEHNR and FQNEAQ (reference sequence). The CDR3 covers 16 residues. Here immunoSEQ multiplex PCR was the method, and the copy in TCRdb shows in-frame clones only, minus some. The sample shows approximately 200,000 clones, approximately 72% of them seen only once. This receptor was identified in a human donor with chronic lymphocytic leukemia. The chain carries TRBV7-9 and TRBJ1-1; possibly TRBD1 for D (5 bases). Sample: PBMCs, taken after 24 months of ibrutinib treatment. Here the CDR3 DNA reads TGTGCCAGCAGCCAAGACAGCCTAATTGGGGACACTGAAGCTTTCTTT. Translating gives CASSQDSLIGDTEAFF.